Listed below are T cell receptor beta chains from one sample, sequenced in a study of T cells in Graves' hyperthyroidism and ophthalmopathy. MiXCR, run by TCRdb on the multiplex PCR reads, gives a single entry per CDR3 protein. The data contain around 240,000 distinct CDR3 sequences, about 17% of them singletons. Specimen: blood. These receptor sequences come from a young woman with Graves' ophthalmopathy. Both conserved end residues are part of each CDR3. A D gene is named only where the DNA matches it firmly. Clone size is shown for a subset of rows, as once, few, many or a class of expanded clone.

cdr3_length,v_call,j_call,clone_size,d_call,cdr3_aa,cdr3_nt
16,TRBV15,TRBJ1-3,many,-,CATSNRSGPGGNTIYF,TGTGCCACCAGCAATCGGTCAGGGCCAGGGGGAAACACCATATATTTT
14,TRBV5-6,TRBJ1-6,many,-,CASSLSGYDSPLHF,TGTGCCAGCAGCTTGTCAGGGTACGACTCACCCCTCCACTTT
13,TRBV12-3/TRBV12-4,TRBJ2-7,many,-,CASSPLDSYEQYF,TGTGCCAGCAGTCCGCTCGACAGCTACGAGCAGTACTTC
16,TRBV6-1,TRBJ2-3,many,TRBD2,CASRRGSGSSGDTQYF,TGTGCCAGCAGACGCGGTAGCGGGAGTTCGGGCGATACGCAGTATTTT
12,TRBV6-1,TRBJ2-2,many,-,CASRGVVGELFF,TGTGCCAGCAGGGGGGTCGTCGGGGAGCTGTTTTTT
16,TRBV10-3,TRBJ1-1,many,TRBD1,CAISETGGGGNTEAFF,TGTGCCATCAGTGAGACAGGGGGCGGGGGGAACACTGAAGCTTTCTTT
13,TRBV6-5,TRBJ2-1,many,-,CASSYSEGNEQFF,TGTGCCAGCAGTTACTCCGAGGGGAATGAGCAGTTCTTC
15,TRBV2,TRBJ2-5,many,TRBD1,CASSFSGTGDETQYF,TGTGCCAGCAGTTTCTCCGGGACAGGGGATGAGACCCAGTACTTC
15,TRBV7-2,TRBJ2-5,many,-,CASSLVVGGGETQYF,TGTGCCAGCAGCTTAGTTGTGGGAGGGGGGGAGACCCAGTACTTC
15,TRBV27,TRBJ1-2,many,TRBD1,CASSLATGPNYGYTF,TGTGCCAGCAGTTTAGCGACAGGGCCTAACTATGGCTACACCTTC
15,TRBV24-1,TRBJ2-3,many,TRBD2,CATSDSSGGTDTQYF,TGTGCCACCAGTGATTCTAGCGGGGGCACAGATACGCAGTATTTT
15,TRBV4-3,TRBJ2-2,few,-,CASSQVQGLTGELFF,TGCGCCAGCAGCCAAGTTCAGGGGCTCACCGGGGAGCTGTTTTTT
18,TRBV6-5,TRBJ2-7,many,TRBD2,CASSYSGGGAKGSYEQYF,TGTGCCAGCAGTTACTCTGGCGGGGGGGCCAAGGGATCCTACGAGCAGTACTTC
16,TRBV28,TRBJ2-1,many,TRBD2,CASSFPLAGGQGEQFF,TGTGCCAGCAGTTTTCCCCTAGCGGGAGGGCAGGGTGAGCAGTTCTTC
15,TRBV11-2,TRBJ2-1,many,-,CASSLVTSSYNEQFF,TGTGCCAGCAGCTTAGTCACGAGCTCCTACAATGAGCAGTTCTTC
19,TRBV24-1,TRBJ2-3,many,TRBD2,CATSESRERDSPRTDTQYF,TGTGCCACCAGTGAAAGTAGGGAGCGGGACTCCCCCCGCACAGATACGCAGTATTTT
15,TRBV27,TRBJ1-5,many,-,CASSYLLQYNQPQHF,TGTGCCAGCAGTTATTTGTTACAGTACAATCAGCCCCAGCATTTT
11,TRBV6-2/TRBV6-3,TRBJ2-3,-,-,CASSYLNTQYF,TGTGCCAGCAGTTACTTAAATACGCAGTATTTT
16,TRBV3-1,TRBJ2-7,many,TRBD2,CASSPPGLAGRAEQYF,TGTGCCAGCAGCCCTCCGGGACTAGCGGGCCGCGCGGAGCAGTACTTC
15,TRBV7-8,TRBJ2-7,many,-,CASSLAPKHNYEQYF,TGTGCCAGCAGCTTAGCCCCAAAACACAACTACGAGCAGTACTTC
14,TRBV7-2,TRBJ2-5,many,-,CASSLNGLQETQYF,TGTGCCAGCAGCTTGAACGGGCTCCAAGAGACCCAGTACTTC
14,TRBV6-1,TRBJ2-2,few,-,CASSGTTNTGELFF,TGTGCCAGCAGCGGGACAACGAACACCGGGGAGCTGTTTTTT
24,TRBV20-1,TRBJ1-1,-,-,CSARDSGSIGTDTQYFGPGTEAFF,-
21,TRBV6-2/TRBV6-3,TRBJ2-1,many,TRBD2,CASTYPPPGFSGRLSYNEQFF,TGTGCCAGCACCTACCCTCCCCCGGGTTTTAGCGGGAGGTTATCCTACAATGAGCAGTTCTTC
14,TRBV7-3,TRBJ1-2,many,-,CASSLKGGAGGYTF,TGTGCCAGCAGCTTAAAGGGGGGCGCGGGTGGCTACACCTTC
13,TRBV7-8,TRBJ1-1,many,-,CASSLTENTEAFF,TGTGCCAGCAGCTTAACAGAGAACACTGAAGCTTTCTTT
14,TRBV28,TRBJ2-1,many,TRBD2,CASPRLAEYNEQFF,TGTGCCAGCCCTAGGCTAGCGGAGTACAATGAGCAGTTCTTC
16,TRBV3-1,TRBJ2-1,many,TRBD2,CASTTLAGGPYNEQFF,TGTGCCAGCACCACCTTAGCGGGGGGACCCTACAATGAGCAGTTCTTC
12,TRBV12-3/TRBV12-4,TRBJ2-3,-,-,CASSNRVHTQYF,TGTGCCAGCAGTAACCGGGTTCATACGCAGTATTTT
15,TRBV4-1,TRBJ2-2,many,-,CASSQVGTPSRELFF,TGCGCCAGCAGCCAAGTCGGGACACCCTCCCGGGAGCTGTTTTTT
15,TRBV7-3,TRBJ2-3,many,TRBD2,CASSLGLALTDTQYF,TGTGCCAGCAGCTTGGGACTAGCGCTTACAGATACGCAGTATTTT
15,TRBV6-1,TRBJ2-7,many,-,CASTSSDREYYEQYF,TGTGCCAGCACCAGTTCCGACAGAGAGTACTACGAGCAGTACTTC
15,TRBV7-9,TRBJ1-2,many,TRBD1,CASSQTGAGGASYTF,TGTGCCAGCAGCCAGACAGGGGCAGGGGGCGCGAGCTACACCTTC
12,TRBV7-2,TRBJ2-2,many,-,CASSLESRELFF,TGTGCCAGCAGCTTAGAATCGAGGGAGCTGTTTTTT
15,TRBV20-1,TRBJ2-3,many,TRBD2,CSASSLAASTDTQYF,TGCAGTGCTAGCTCACTAGCGGCAAGCACAGATACGCAGTATTTT
13,TRBV12-3/TRBV12-4,TRBJ1-5,-,-,CASSWDFNQPQHF,TGTGCCAGCAGCTGGGATTTCAATCAGCCCCAGCATTTT
15,TRBV5-6,TRBJ2-5,-,TRBD2,CASSAGLAGLETQYF,TGTGCCAGCAGCGCGGGACTAGCGGGGTTAGAGACCCAGTACTTC
14,TRBV3-1,TRBJ1-2,many,-,CATSSSASHYGYTF,TGTGCCACCTCAAGCTCGGCGAGCCACTATGGCTACACCTTC
14,TRBV12-3/TRBV12-4,TRBJ2-5,many,-,CASSFFLGKETQYF,TGTGCCAGCAGTTTCTTTCTCGGCAAAGAGACCCAGTACTTC
16,TRBV18,TRBJ2-5,few,-,CASSPPRQGLGETQYF,TGTGCCAGCTCACCACCCCGGCAGGGCCTAGGAGAGACCCAGTACTTC
14,TRBV28,TRBJ2-7,once,TRBD2,CASSFWGGGDEQYF,TGTGCCAGCAGTTTTTGGGGCGGGGGGGACGAGCAGTACTTC